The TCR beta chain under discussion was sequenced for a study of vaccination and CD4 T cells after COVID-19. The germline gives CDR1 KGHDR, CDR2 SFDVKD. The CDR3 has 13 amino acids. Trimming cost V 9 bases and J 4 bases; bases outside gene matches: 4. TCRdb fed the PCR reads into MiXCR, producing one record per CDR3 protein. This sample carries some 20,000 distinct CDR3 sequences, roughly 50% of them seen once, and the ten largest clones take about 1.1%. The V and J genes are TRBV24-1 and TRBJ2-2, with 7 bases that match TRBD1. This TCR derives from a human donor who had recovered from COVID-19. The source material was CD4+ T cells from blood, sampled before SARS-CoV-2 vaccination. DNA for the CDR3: TGTGCCACCGGCAACAGGGGCACCGGGGAGCTGTTTTTT. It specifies CATGNRGTGELFF.